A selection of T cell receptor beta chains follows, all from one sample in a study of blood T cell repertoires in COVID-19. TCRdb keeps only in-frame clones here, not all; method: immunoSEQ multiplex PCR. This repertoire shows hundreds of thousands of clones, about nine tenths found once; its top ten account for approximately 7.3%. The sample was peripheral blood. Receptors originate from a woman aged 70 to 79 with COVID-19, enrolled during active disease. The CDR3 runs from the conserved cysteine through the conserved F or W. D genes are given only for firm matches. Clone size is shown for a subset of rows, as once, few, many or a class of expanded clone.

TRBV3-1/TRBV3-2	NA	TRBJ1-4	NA	CASSQDLGVLEKLFF	TGTGCCAGCAGCCAAGATCTAGGGGTGTTGGAAAAACTGTTTTTT
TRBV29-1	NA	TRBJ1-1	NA	CSAAGGEKAEAFF	TGCAGCGCTGCGGGAGGGGAAAAAGCTGAAGCTTTCTTT
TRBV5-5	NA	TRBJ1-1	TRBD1	CASSQTLGQGNTEAFF	TGTGCCAGCAGCCAAACACTGGGACAGGGGAACACTGAAGCTTTCTTT
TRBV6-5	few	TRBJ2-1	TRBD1	CASSFLQGWNEQFF	TGTGCCAGCAGTTTCTTACAGGGGTGGAATGAGCAGTTCTTC
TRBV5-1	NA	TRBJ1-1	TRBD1	CASSVGTANTEAFF	TGCGCCAGCAGCGTTGGGACAGCGAACACTGAAGCTTTCTTT
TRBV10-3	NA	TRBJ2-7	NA	CAMRGGGESYEQYF	TGTGCCATGAGAGGAGGGGGCGAGTCCTACGAGCAGTACTTC
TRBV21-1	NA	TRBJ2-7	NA	CASSKEQDTYEQYF	TGTGCCAGCAGCAAAGAACAGGATACCTACGAGCAGTACTTC
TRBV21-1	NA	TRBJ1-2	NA	CASMFLQTVCNGYTF	TGTGCCAGCATGTTTCTACAGACAGTTTGCAATGGCTACACCTTC
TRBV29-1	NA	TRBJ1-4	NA	CSVRSLQGEKLFF	TGCAGCGTTCGGTCTCTCCAGGGGGAAAAACTGTTTTTT
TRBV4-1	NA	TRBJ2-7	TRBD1	CASSQEGTGTIYEQYF	TGCGCCAGCAGCCAAGAGGGGACAGGGACTATCTACGAGCAGTACTTC
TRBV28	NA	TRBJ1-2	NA	CASSGQSYGYTF	TGTGCCAGCAGCGGACAGAGCTATGGCTACACCTTC
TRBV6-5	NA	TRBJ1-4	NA	CASSYRGIGLEEKLFF	TGTGCCAGCAGTTACCGCGGAATTGGGTTGGAAGAAAAACTGTTTTTT
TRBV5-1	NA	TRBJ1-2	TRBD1	CASSLSTGAYGYTF	TGCGCCAGCAGCTTGTCCACAGGGGCCTATGGCTACACCTTC
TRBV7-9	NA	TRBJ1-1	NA	CASSTLPWTDINTEAFF	TGTGCCAGCAGCACACTACCTTGGACAGACATTAACACTGAAGCTTTCTTT
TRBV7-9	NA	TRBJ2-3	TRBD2	CASSFRRGSTDTQYF	TGTGCCAGCAGCTTCCGGCGGGGGAGCACAGATACGCAGTATTTT
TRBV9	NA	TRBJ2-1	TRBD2	CASSDPVGGGEDEQFF	TGTGCCAGCAGCGACCCCGTTGGCGGGGGGGAGGATGAGCAGTTCTTC
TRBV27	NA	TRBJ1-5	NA	CASSWRVNQPQHF	TGTGCCAGCAGTTGGAGGGTGAATCAGCCCCAGCATTTT
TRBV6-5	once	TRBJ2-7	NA	CASRRGKGTYEQYF	TGTGCCAGCCGGCGGGGCAAAGGGACCTACGAGCAGTACTTC
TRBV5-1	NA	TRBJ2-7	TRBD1	CASSLSFGTAISYEQYF	TGCGCCAGCAGCTTGTCCTTTGGGACAGCCATCTCCTACGAGCAGTACTTC
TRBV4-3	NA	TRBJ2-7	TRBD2	CASSRIAGGLPSYEQYF	TGCGCCAGCAGCCGCATAGCGGGGGGCCTCCCTTCCTACGAGCAGTACTTC
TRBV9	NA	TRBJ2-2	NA	CASSSPFPGGNTGELFF	TGTGCCAGCAGCTCTCCTTTTCCCGGGGGGAACACCGGGGAGCTGTTTTTT
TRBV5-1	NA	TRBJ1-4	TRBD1	CASSPGQVLPANEKLFF	TGCGCCAGCAGCCCGGGACAGGTTCTACCTGCTAATGAAAAACTGTTTTTT
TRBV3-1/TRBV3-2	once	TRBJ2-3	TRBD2	CASSSGLPDTTDTQYF	TGTGCCAGCAGCTCGGGACTACCTGACACCACAGATACGCAGTATTTT
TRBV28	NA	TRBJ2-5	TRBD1	CASSPLGTGEEETQYF	TGTGCCAGCAGTCCCCTTGGGACAGGGGAAGAAGAGACCCAGTACTTC
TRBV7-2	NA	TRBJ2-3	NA	CASSLSFGTDTQYF	TGTGCCAGCAGCTTATCGTTCGGGACAGATACGCAGTATTTT
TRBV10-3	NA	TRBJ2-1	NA	CAIQPGLSNEQFF	TGTGCCATACAACCGGGACTTAGCAATGAGCAGTTCTTC
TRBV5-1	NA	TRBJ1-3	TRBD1	CASSLVPGQGENTIYF	TGCGCCAGCAGCTTGGTCCCGGGACAGGGTGAAAACACCATATATTTT
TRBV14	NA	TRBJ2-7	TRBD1	CASSQVGGTGDFEQYF	TGTGCCAGCAGCCAAGTTGGTGGGACAGGGGACTTCGAGCAGTACTTC
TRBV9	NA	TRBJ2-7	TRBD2	CASSRLAGGQNEQYF	TGTGCCAGCAGCCGACTAGCGGGGGGGCAAAACGAGCAGTACTTC
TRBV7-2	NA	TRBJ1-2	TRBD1	CASSDRDRSFGYTF	TGTGCCAGCAGCGACCGGGACAGGTCCTTCGGCTACACCTTC
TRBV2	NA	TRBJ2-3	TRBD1	CASRRDREYSDTQYF	TGTGCCAGCAGGAGGGACAGGGAATATTCAGATACGCAGTATTTT
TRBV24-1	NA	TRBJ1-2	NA	CATSDTGTPANYGYTF	TGTGCCACCAGTGATACCGGGACACCTGCTAACTATGGCTACACCTTC
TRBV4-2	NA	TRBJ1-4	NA	CASSQAILLETEGKLFF	TGTGCCAGCAGCCAAGCTATACTTCTAGAGACGGAGGGAAAACTGTTTTTT
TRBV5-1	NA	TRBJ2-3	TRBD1	CASSSSGTGTDTQYF	TGCGCCAGCAGCTCTTCCGGGACAGGGACAGATACGCAGTATTTT
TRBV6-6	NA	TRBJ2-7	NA	CASSSATSSYEQYF	TGTGCCAGCAGTTCTGCGACAAGCTCCTACGAGCAGTACTTC
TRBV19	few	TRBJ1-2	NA	CASTPRTVKNYGYTF	TGTGCCAGTACCCCCCGGACAGTTAAAAACTATGGCTACACCTTC